This TCR beta chain was documented in a study of blood T cells in healthy people across ages. Germline CDR1 is MNHEY and CDR2 is SVGAGI. This CDR3 comprises 15 residues. V was cut by 7 bases and J by 5 bases, with 20 bases left in between. This clonotype occurred a few times. For the second PCR, which ran for about 6 to 11 cycles, a sample-barcoded 5' primer and a J-beta primer mix were used. TCRdb re-called the 5' RACE reads with MiXCR, one entry per CDR3 protein. The table has about 650,000 distinct CDR3 sequences, over 40% seen once; the top ten hold less than 15%. This sequence joins TRBV6-5 and TRBJ1-1; possible D gene TRBD1, 5 bases. The sample comprised blood. This receptor was identified in a woman aged 80 or over in good health. CDR3 in DNA: TGTGCCAGCACTACCGCGGGGGTTCTAGGGACTGAAGCTTTCTTT. Protein: CASTTAGVLGTEAFF.